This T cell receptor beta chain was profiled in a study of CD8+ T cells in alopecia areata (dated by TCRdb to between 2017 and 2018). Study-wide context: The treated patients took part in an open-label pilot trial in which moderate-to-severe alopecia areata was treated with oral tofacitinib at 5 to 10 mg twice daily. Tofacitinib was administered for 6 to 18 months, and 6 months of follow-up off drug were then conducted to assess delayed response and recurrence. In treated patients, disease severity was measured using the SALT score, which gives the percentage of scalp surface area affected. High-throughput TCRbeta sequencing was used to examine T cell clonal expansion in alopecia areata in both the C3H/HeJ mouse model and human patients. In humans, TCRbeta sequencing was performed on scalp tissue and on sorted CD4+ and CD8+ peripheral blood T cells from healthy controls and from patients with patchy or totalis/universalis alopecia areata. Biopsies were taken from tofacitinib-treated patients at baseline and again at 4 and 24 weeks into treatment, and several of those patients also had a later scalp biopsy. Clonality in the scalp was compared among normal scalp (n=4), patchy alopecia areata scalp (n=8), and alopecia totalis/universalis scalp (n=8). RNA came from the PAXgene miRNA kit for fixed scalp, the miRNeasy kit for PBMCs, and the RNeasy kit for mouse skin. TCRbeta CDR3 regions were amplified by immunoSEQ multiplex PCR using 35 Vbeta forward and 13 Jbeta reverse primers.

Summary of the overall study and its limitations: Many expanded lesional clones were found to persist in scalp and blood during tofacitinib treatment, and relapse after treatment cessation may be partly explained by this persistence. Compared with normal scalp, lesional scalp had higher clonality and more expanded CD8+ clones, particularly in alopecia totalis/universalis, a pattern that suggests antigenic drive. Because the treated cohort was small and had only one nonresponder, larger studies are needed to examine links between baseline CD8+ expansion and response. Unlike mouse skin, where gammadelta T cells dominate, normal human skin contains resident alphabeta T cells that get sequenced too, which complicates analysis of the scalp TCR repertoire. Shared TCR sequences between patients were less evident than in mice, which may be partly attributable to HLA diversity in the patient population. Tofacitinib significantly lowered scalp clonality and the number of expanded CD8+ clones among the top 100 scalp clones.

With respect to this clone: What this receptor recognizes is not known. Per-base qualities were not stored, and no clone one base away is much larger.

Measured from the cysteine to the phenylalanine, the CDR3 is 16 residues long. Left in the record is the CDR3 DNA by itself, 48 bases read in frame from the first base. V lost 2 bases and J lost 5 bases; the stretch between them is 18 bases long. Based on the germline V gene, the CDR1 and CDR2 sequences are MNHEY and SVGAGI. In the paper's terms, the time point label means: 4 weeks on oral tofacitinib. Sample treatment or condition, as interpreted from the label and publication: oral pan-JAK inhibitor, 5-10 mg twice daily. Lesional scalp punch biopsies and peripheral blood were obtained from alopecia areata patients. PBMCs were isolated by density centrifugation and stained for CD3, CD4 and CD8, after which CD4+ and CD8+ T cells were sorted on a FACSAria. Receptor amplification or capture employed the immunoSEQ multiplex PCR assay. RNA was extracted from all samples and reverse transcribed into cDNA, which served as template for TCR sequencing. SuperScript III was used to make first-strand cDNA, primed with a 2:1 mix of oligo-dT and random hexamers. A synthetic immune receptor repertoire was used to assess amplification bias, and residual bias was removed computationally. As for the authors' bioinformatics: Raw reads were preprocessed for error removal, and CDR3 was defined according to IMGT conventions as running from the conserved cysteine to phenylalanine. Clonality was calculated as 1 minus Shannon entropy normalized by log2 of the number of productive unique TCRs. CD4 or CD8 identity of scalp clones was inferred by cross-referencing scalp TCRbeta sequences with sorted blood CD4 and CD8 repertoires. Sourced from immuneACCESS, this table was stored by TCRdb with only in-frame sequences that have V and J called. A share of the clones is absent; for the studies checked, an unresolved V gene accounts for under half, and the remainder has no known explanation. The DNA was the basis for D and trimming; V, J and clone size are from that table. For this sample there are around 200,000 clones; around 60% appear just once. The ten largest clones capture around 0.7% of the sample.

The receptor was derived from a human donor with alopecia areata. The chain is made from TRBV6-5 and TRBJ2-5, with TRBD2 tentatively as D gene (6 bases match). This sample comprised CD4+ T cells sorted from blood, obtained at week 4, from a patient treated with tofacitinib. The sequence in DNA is TGTGCCAGCAGTTACGAGGGACTGAGGAGGGCGGAGACCCAGTACTTC. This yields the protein CASSYEGLRRAETQYF.